Below, 8 T cell receptor beta chains from the same sample are listed, as sequenced in a study of T cell responses to AZD1222 COVID-19 vaccine. TCRdb's copy holds only in-frame clones and misses some; the assay was immunoSEQ multiplex PCR. The data show around 190,000 clones, approximately 91% seen once. The specimen comprised peripheral blood, sampled 28 days after the second AZD1222 dose. These receptors all stem from an adult who received the AZD1222 COVID-19 vaccine.

The rearrangement uses TRBV30 and TRBJ1-6; D might be TRBD1 (5 bases). Trimming took 2 bases from V and 8 from J, leaving 10 bases between them. CDR3 length: 13 residues. Germline V gene lookup returns CDR1 GTSNPN and CDR2 SVGIG (reference sequence). Here the CDR3 reads CAWSRGPYSPLHF. The CDR3 DNA reads as TGTGCCTGGAGTAGGGGCCCGTATTCACCCCTCCACTTT.

CDR3: CSVVGLAGYNEQFF. CDR3 DNA: TGCAGCGTTGTTGGACTAGCGGGATACAATGAGCAGTTCTTC. V is TRBV29-1 and J is TRBJ2-1, with TRBD2 matching 12 bases. Losses at the gene ends were 4 bases for V and 4 bases for J; bases not matched to a gene: 2. The CDR3 loop spans 14 amino acids. From germline, CDR1 is SQVTM and CDR2 ANQGSEA.

The rearrangement joins TRBV7-3 to TRBJ2-1; 7 bases are a match to TRBD1. J lost 9 bases, V lost 6 bases, and 11 bases had no gene match. CDR3 size: 14 residues. Germline V CDR1 and CDR2: SGHTA, FQGTGA. The chain's CDR3 is CASRKGRGPGEQFF. Here the CDR3 DNA reads TGTGCCAGCAGAAAGGGAAGGGGGCCCGGTGAGCAGTTCTTC.

V is TRBV3-1 (or the pseudogene TRBV3-2) and J is TRBJ2-6; tentative D call: TRBD1 (5 bases). The germline V gene has CDR1 LGHDT and CDR2 YNNKEL (reference sequence). The CDR3 loop spans 16 amino acids. V was pared by 9 bases and J by 3 bases, with 18 bases between. Written as DNA, the CDR3 is TGTGCCAGGCCGTTACTAAGGGGATATGGGGCCAACGTCCTGACTTTC. Encoded protein: CARPLLRGYGANVLTF.

This clone showed up just once. Other DNA sequences in the same sample also yield this CDR3. CDR3: CASSPRRGGLNTEAFF. The CDR3 nucleotides read TGTGCCAGCTCACCGCGAAGGGGAGGTCTGAACACTGAAGCTTTCTTT. This chain uses TRBV18 with TRBJ1-1; D possibly corresponds to TRBD1 (5 bases). The CDR3 length is 16 residues. The germline gives CDR1 KGHSH, CDR2 LQKENI. The V end lost 3 bases, the J end lost 0 bases, and 14 bases lay between the germline ends.

As for this clone: Because the CDR3's place on the DNA is in doubt, the DNA is left out and the CDR3 is given as listed by TCRdb. The genes are TRBV7-2 and TRBJ1-2. From germline, CDR1 is SGHTA and CDR2 FQGNSA. The CDR3 is made up of 12 amino acids, end residues included. CDR3 region: CASSLFVGGGTF.

V and J are TRBV27 and TRBJ1-2, with D perhaps matching TRBD1 (6 bases). V was pared by 6 bases and J by 6 bases, with 20 bases between. Germline V lookup: CDR1 MNHEY, CDR2 SMNVEV (reference sequence). CDR3 length equals 15 residues. CDR3 protein: CASSHFGGRWNGYTF. The CDR3 DNA sequence: TGTGCCAGCAGCCACTTTGGGGGGCGCTGGAATGGCTACACCTTC.

The genes are TRBV7-9 and TRBJ1-3; D unclear. V shed 4 bases and J shed 0 bases, with 4 bases lying between them. This CDR3 is 13 amino acids long. Germline CDR1 is SEHNR and CDR2 is FQNEAQ (reference sequence). The CDR3 spells CASSSFSGNTIYF. The CDR3 DNA is TGTGCCAGCAGCTCTTTCTCTGGAAACACCATATATTTT.